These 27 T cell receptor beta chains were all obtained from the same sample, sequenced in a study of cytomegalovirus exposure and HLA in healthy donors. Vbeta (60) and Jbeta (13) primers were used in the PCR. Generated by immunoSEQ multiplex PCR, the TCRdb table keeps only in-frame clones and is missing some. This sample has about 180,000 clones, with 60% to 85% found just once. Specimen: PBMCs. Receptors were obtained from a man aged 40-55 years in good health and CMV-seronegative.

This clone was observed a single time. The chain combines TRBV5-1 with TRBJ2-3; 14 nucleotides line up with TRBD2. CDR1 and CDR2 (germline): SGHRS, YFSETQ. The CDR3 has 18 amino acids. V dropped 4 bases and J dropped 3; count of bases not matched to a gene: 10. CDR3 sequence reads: CASSPGTSGRRRTDTQYF. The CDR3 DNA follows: TGCGCCAGCAGCCCCGGGACTAGCGGGAGAAGGAGGACAGATACGCAGTATTTT.

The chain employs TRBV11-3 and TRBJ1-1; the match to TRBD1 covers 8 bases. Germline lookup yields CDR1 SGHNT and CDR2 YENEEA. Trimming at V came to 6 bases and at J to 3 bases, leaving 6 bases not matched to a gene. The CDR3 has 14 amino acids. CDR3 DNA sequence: TGTGCCAGCAGAGACAGGGGTAGCGACACTGAAGCTTTCTTT. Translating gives CASRDRGSDTEAFF. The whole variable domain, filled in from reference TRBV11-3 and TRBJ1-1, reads EAGVVQSPRYKIIEKKQPVAFWCNPISGHNTLYWYLQNLGQGPELLIRYENEEAVDDSQLPKDRFSAERLKGVDSTLKIQPAELGDSAVYLCASRDRGSDTEAFFGQGTRLTVV.

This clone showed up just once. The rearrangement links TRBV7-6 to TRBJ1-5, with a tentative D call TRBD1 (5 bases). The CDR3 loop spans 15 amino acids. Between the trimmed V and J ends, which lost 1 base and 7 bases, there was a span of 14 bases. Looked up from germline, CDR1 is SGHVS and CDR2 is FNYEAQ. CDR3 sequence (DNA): TGTGCCAGCAGCTTAGAGGGAGGGGTTGGACAGCCCCAGCATTTT. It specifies CASSLEGGVGQPQHF. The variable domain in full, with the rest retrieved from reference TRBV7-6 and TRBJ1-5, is GAGVSQSPRYKVTKRGQDVALRCDPISGHVSLYWYRQALGQGPEFLTYFNYEAQQDKSGLPNDRFSAERPEGSISTLTIQRTEQRDSAMYRCASSLEGGVGQPQHFGDGTRLSIL.

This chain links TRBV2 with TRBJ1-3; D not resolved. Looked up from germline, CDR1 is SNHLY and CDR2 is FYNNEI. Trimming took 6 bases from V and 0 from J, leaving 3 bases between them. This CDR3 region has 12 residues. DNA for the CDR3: TGTGCCAGCAGCAACTCTGGAAACACCATATATTTT. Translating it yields CASSNSGNTIYF.

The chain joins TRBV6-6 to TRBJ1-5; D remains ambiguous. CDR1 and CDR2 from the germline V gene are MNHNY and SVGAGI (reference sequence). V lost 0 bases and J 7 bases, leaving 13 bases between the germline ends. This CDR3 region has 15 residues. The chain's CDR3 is CASSYSEAVRQPQHF. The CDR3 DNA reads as TGTGCCAGCAGTTACTCTGAGGCTGTTCGCCAGCCCCAGCATTTT.

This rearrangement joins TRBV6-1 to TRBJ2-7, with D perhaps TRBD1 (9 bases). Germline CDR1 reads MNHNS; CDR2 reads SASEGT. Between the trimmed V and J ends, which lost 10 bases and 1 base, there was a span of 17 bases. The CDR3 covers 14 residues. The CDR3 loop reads CANGRGQGSYEQYF. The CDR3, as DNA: TGTGCCAACGGGAGGGGACAGGGATCCTACGAGCAGTACTTC.

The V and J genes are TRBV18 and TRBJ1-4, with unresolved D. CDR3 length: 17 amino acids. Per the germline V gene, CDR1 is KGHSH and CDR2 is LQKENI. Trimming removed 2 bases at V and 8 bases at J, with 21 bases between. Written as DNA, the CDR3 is TGTGCCAGCTCACCATTCGATGCCAGCGGCTCGGGAGAAAAACTGTTTTTT. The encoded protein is CASSPFDASGSGEKLFF.

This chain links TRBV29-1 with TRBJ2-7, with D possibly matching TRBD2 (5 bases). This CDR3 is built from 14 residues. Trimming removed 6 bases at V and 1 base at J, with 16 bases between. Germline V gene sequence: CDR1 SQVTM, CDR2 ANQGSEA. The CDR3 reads CSVHETPGSYEQYF. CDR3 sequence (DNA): TGCAGCGTCCACGAAACCCCGGGGTCCTACGAGCAGTACTTC.

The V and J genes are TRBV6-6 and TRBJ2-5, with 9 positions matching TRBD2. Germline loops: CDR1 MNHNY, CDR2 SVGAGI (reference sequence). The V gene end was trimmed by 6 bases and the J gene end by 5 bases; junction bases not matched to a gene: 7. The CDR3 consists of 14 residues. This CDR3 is CASRKGLASETQYF. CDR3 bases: TGTGCCAGCAGAAAAGGACTAGCGAGCGAGACCCAGTACTTC.

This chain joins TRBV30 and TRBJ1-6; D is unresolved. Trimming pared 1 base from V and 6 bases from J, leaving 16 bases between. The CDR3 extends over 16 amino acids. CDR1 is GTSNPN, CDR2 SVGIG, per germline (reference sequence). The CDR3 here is CAWSEDAPWANSPLHF. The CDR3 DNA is TGTGCCTGGAGTGAAGATGCCCCTTGGGCTAATTCACCCCTCCACTTT.

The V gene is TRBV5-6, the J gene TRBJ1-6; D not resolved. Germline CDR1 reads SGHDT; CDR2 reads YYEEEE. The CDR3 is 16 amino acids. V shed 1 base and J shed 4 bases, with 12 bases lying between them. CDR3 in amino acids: CASSLSGGLYNSPLHF. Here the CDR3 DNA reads TGTGCCAGCAGCTTGTCCGGCGGACTGTATAATTCACCCCTCCACTTT.

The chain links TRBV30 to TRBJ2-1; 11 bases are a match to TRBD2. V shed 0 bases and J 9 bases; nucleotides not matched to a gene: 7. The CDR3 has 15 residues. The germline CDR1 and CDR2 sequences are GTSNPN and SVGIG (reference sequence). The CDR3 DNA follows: TGTGCCTGGAGTGTAGCACTAGCGGGAGATCTTGAGCAGTTCTTC. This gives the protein CAWSVALAGDLEQFF.

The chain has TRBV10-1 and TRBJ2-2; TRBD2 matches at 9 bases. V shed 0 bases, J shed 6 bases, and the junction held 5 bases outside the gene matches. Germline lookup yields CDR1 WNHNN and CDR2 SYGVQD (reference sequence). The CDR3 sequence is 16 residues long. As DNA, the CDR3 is TGCGCCAGCAGTGAGTCGCGGGGGGGCCTTGCCGGGGAGCTGTTTTTT. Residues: CASSESRGGLAGELFF.

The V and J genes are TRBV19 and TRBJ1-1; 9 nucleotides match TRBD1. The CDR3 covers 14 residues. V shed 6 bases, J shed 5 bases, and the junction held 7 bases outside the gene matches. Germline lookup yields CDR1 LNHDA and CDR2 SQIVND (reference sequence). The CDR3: CASSSTGGNTEAFF. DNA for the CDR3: TGTGCCAGTAGCTCGACAGGGGGGAATACTGAAGCTTTCTTT.

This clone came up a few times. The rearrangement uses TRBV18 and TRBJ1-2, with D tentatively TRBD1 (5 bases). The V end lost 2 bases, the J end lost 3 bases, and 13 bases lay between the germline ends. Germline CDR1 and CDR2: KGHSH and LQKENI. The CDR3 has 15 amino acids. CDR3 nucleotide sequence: TGTGCCAGCTCACCATACGGAGACAGCGACTATGGCTACACCTTC. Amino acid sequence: CASSPYGDSDYGYTF.

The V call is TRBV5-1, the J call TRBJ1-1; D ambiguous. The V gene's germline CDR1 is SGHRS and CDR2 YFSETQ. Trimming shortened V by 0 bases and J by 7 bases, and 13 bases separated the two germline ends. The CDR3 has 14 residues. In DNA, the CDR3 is TGCGCCAGCAGCTTGGGGGCGACCGAAGATGAAGCTTTCTTT. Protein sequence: CASSLGATEDEAFF.

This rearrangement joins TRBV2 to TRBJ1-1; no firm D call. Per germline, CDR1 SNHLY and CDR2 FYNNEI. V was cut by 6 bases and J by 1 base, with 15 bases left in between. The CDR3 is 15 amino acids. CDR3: CASRQAGDPNTEAFF. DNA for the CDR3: TGTGCCAGCAGGCAGGCGGGAGACCCGAACACTGAAGCTTTCTTT.

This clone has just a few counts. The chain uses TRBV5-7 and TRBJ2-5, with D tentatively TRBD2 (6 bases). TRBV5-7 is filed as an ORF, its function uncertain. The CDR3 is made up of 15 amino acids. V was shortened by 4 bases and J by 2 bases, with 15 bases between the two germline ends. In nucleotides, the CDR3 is TGTGCCAGCAGCCCGGAGGGCGTGGGTCAAGAGACCCAGTACTTC. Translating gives CASSPEGVGQETQYF.

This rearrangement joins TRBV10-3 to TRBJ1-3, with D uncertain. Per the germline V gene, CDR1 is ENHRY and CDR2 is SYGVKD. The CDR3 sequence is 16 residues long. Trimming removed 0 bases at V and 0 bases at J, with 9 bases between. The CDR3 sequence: CAISESGLNSGNTIYF. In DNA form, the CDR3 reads TGTGCCATCAGTGAGTCCGGACTGAACTCTGGAAACACCATATATTTT.

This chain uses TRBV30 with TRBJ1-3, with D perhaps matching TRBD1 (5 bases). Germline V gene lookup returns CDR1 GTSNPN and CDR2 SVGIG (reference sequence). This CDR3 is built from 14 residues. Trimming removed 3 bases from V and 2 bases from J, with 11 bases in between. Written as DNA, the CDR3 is TGTGCCTGGAGGGTTGGAGGGGCTGGAAACACCATATATTTT. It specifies CAWRVGGAGNTIYF.

DNA of the CDR3: TGCGCCAGCAGCTTGGGTGGTGGCTCCCTCTATAATTCACCCCTCCACTTT. It is translated as CASSLGGGSLYNSPLHF. The V and J genes are TRBV5-1 and TRBJ1-6; D unresolved. Trimming removed 0 bases at V and 3 bases at J, with 13 bases between. The germline V gene encodes CDR1 SGHRS and CDR2 YFSETQ. The CDR3 totals 17 residues. Drawing the rest from reference TRBV5-1 and TRBJ1-6, the complete variable domain is KAGVTQTPRYLIKTRGQQVTLSCSPISGHRSVSWYQQTPGQGLQFLFEYFSETQRNKGNFPGRFSGRQFSNSRSEMNVSTLELGDSALYLCASSLGGGSLYNSPLHFGNGTRLTVT.

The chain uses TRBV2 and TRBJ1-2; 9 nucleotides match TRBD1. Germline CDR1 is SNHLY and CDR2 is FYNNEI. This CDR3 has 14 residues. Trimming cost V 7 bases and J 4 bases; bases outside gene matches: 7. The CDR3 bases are TGTGCCAGCAATAACAGGGGGCCAGGCTATGGCTACACCTTC. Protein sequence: CASNNRGPGYGYTF.

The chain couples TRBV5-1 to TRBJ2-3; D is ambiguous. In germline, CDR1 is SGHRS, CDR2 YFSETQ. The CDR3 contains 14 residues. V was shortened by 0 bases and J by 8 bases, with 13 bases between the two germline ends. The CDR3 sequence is CASSLDDSVGTQYF. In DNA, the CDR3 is TGCGCCAGCAGCTTGGACGATTCCGTCGGTACGCAGTATTTT.

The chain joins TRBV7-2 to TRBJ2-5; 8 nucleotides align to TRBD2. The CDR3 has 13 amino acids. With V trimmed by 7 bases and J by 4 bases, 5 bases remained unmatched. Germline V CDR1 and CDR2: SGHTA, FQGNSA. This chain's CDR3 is CASMAGGGETQYF. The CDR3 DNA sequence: TGTGCCAGCATGGCGGGGGGCGGAGAGACCCAGTACTTC. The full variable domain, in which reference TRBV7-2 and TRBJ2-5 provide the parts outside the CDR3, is GAGVSQSPSNKVTEKGKDVELRCDPISGHTALYWYRQSLGQGLEFLIYFQGNSAPDKSGLPSDRFSAERTGGSVSTLTIQRTQQEDSAVYLCASMAGGGETQYFGPGTRLLVL.

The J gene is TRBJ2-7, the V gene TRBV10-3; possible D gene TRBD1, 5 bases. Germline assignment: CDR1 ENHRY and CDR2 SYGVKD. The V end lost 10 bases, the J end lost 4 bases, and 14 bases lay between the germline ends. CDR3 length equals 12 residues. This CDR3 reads CATREQAYEQYF. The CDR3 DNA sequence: TGTGCCACCCGAGAACAGGCGTACGAGCAGTACTTC.

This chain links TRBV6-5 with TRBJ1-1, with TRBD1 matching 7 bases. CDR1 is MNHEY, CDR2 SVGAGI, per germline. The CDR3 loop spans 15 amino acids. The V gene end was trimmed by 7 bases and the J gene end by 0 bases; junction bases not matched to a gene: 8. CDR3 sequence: CASKFPGQLNTEAFF. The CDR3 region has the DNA TGTGCCAGCAAATTTCCGGGACAGTTGAACACTGAAGCTTTCTTT.

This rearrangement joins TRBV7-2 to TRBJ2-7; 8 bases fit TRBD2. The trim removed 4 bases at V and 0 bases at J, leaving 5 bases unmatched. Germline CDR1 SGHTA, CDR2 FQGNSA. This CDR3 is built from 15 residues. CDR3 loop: CASSSGGAGSYEQYF. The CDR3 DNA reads TGTGCCAGCAGCTCCGGGGGGGCCGGCTCCTACGAGCAGTACTTC. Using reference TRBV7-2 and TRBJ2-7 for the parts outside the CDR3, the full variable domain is GAGVSQSPSNKVTEKGKDVELRCDPISGHTALYWYRQSLGQGLEFLIYFQGNSAPDKSGLPSDRFSAERTGGSVSTLTIQRTQQEDSAVYLCASSSGGAGSYEQYFGPGTRLTVT.